This T cell receptor (beta chain) came from a study of T cell responses to AZD1222 COVID-19 vaccine. Concerning this clone: Antigen unknown.

The study, taken as a whole, reports: Just a handful of AZD1222 recipients tested seropositive at baseline.

Only in-frame clones appear in the TCRdb table, and some are missing; sequencing was by immunoSEQ multiplex PCR. The table has some 150,000 clones, 80% to 90% seen once. The CDR3 sequence is 15 residues long. J lost 4 bases, V lost 5 bases, and 9 bases had no gene match. Germline V gene lookup returns CDR1 SGHTA and CDR2 FQGTGA. The J gene is TRBJ2-3, the V gene TRBV7-3; 7 nucleotides agree with TRBD2. Here the sequenced sample was peripheral blood, taken after recovery from COVID-19. This TCR came from an adult who had recovered from COVID-19. Here the CDR3 DNA reads TGTGCCAGCAGCGAGCTGGCTAGCGGATCAGATACGCAGTATTTT. Protein: CASSELASGSDTQYF. The entire variable domain, with the rest obtained from reference TRBV7-3 and TRBJ2-3, is as follows: GAGVSQTPSNKVTEKGKYVELRCDPISGHTALYWYRQSLGQGPEFLIYFQGTGAADDSGLPNDRFFAVRPEGSVSTLKIQRTERGDSAVYLCASSELASGSDTQYFGPGTRLTVL.